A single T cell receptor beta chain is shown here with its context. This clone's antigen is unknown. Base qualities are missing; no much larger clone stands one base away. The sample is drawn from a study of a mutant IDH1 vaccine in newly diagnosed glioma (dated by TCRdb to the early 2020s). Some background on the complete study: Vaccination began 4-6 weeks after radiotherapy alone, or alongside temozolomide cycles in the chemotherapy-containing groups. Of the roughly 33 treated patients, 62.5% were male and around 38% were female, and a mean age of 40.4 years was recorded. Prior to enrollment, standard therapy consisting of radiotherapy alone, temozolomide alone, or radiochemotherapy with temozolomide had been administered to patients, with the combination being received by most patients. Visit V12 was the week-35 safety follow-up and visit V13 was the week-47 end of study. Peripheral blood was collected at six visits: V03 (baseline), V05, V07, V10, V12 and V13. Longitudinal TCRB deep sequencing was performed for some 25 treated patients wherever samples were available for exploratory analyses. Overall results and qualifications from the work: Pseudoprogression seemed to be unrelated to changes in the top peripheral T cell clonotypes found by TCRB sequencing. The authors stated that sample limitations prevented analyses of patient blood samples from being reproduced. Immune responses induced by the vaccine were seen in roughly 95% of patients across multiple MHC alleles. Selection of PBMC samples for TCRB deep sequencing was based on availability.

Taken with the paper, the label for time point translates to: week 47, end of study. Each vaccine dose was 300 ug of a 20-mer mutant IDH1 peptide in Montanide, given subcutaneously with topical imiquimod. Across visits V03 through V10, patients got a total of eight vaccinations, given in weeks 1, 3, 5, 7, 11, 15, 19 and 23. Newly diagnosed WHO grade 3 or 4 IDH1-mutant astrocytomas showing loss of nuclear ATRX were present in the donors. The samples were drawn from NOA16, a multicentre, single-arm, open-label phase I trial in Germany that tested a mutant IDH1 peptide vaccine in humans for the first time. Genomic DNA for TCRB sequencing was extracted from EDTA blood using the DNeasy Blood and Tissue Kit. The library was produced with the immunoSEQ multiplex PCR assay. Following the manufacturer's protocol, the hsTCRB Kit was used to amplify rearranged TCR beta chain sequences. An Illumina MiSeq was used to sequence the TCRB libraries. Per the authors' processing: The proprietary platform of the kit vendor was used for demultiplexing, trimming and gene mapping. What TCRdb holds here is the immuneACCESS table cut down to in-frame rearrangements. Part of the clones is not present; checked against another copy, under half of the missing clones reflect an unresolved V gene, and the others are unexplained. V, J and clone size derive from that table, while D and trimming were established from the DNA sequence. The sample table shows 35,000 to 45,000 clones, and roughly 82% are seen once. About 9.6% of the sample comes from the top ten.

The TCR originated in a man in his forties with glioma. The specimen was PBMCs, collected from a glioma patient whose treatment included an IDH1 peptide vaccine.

The sequence in DNA is TGTGCCAGCAGTTACTCGAGACAGAACACCGGGGAGCTGTTTTTT. Protein translation: CASSYSRQNTGELFF. The V gene is TRBV6-5 and the J gene is TRBJ2-2; the D gene identity is not certain. Based on the germline V gene, the CDR1 and CDR2 sequences are MNHEY and SVGAGI. Inclusive of the bounding cysteine and phenylalanine, the CDR3 is 15 residues long. The kept DNA is CDR3 alone, 45 bases in frame from the first base. At the junction V is shortened by 0 bases and J by 1 base, with 6 bases in between.